The rows below give T cell receptor beta chains drawn from one sample of a study of T cell repertoires and Cas9 in healthy adults. Produced via immunoSEQ multiplex PCR; TCRdb's table is partial and in-frame only. The data hold approximately 22,000 clones, with around 90% observed a single time. Material: CD4+ effector T cells (CD127+, CD25-, CD137-, CD154-) from PBMCs; culture status not recorded. These TCRs come from a human donor in good health. CDR3s include the opening cysteine and the closing phenylalanine or tryptophan. A D gene is named only where the DNA matches it firmly. Clone size appears in some rows only: once, few, many, or a class for an expanded clone.

TRBV18	NA	NA	TRBJ1-2	TGTGCCAGCTCACCACCAGGGTACGATGGCTACACCTTC	CASSPPGYDGYTF
TRBV2	NA	NA	TRBJ1-3	TGTGCCAGCAGTGAAGATTTTGGGGGCCCCTCTGGAAACACCATATATTTT	CASSEDFGGPSGNTIYF
TRBV19	NA	NA	TRBJ1-2	TGTGCCAGTAGTCCATCGACAGTTAACTATGGCTACACCTTC	CASSPSTVNYGYTF
TRBV5-5	NA	TRBD2	TRBJ2-5	TGTGCCAGCAGCCGTGGACTAGGCCAAGAGACCCAGTACTTC	CASSRGLGQETQYF
TRBV5-5	NA	TRBD1	TRBJ2-7	TGTGCCAGCAGCTTGGCCCTTACAGGGGTAACCTACGAGCAGTACTTC	CASSLALTGVTYEQYF
TRBV5-4	NA	NA	TRBJ1-1	TGTGCCAGCAGCTCCGGAGGGGGGCGGTTTAATACTGAAGCTTTCTTT	CASSSGGGRFNTEAFF
TRBV11-3	NA	NA	TRBJ2-2	TGTGCCAGCGGCTTGCTCCGGGACAACGGGGACACCGGGGAGCTGTTTTTT	CASGLLRDNGDTGELFF
TRBV6-4	once	TRBD1	TRBJ2-1	TGTGCCAGCGGACTTGAGCCGGGACAGGGTCGCGAGCAGTTCTTC	CASGLEPGQGREQFF
TRBV6-1	NA	NA	TRBJ1-5	TGTGCCAGCAGTTTACGACAGGAGGAACAGCCCCAGCATTTT	CASSLRQEEQPQHF
TRBV7-8	NA	TRBD2	TRBJ2-1	TGTGCCAGCAGCTCACCAAGAACTAGCGGGGGGGCTCTCGCCTACAATGAGCAGTTCTTC	CASSSPRTSGGALAYNEQFF
TRBV28	NA	TRBD2	TRBJ2-7	TGTGCCAGCAGTTTAGCGGGGGATACCTACGAGCAGTACTTC	CASSLAGDTYEQYF
TRBV2	NA	NA	TRBJ2-7	TGTGCCAGCAGTGAATCCCAGGGGCTACAATACGAGCAGTACTTC	CASSESQGLQYEQYF
TRBV9	NA	NA	TRBJ2-3	TGTGCCAGCAGCGTAAGCGTGGGCCTTAGCACAGATACGCAGTATTTT	CASSVSVGLSTDTQYF
TRBV7-9	few	NA	TRBJ2-7	TGTGCCAGCAGCGGTCTTGACTCCTACGAGCAGTACTTC	CASSGLDSYEQYF
TRBV5-1	NA	TRBD1	TRBJ2-7	TGCGCCAGCAGCCTATTGACAGGGGGATCCTACGAGCAGTACTTC	CASSLLTGGSYEQYF
TRBV19	NA	NA	TRBJ1-4	TGTGCCGGTAGTGACTCTGGGGCAACTAATGAAAAACTGTTTTTT	CAGSDSGATNEKLFF
TRBV5-4	NA	NA	TRBJ1-1	TGTGCCAGCAGCTTGCGGACAGCCAACACTGAAGCTTTCTTT	CASSLRTANTEAFF
TRBV6-1	NA	TRBD1	TRBJ2-7	TGTGCCAGCAGCCAACAGGGGGCAAGCTCCTACGAGCAGTACTTC	CASSQQGASSYEQYF
TRBV30	once	NA	TRBJ2-3	TGTGCCTGGACACGGTCCACAGATACGCAGTATTTT	CAWTRSTDTQYF
TRBV2	NA	TRBD2	TRBJ2-5	TGTGCCAGCAGGGGGACTACGGAGACCCAGTACTTC	CASRGTTETQYF
TRBV4-1	NA	NA	TRBJ2-1	TGCGCCAGCAGCCAAGTCCAGGGAAGGGGGGGCTTATACAATGAGCAGTTCTTC	CASSQVQGRGGLYNEQFF
TRBV28	NA	TRBD1	TRBJ2-1	TGTGCCAGCAGACCGGGACAGCCATACAATGAGCAGTTCTTC	CASRPGQPYNEQFF